This T cell receptor (beta chain) was found in a study of cytomegalovirus exposure and HLA in healthy donors. Trimming shortened V by 1 base and J by 1 base, and 11 bases separated the two germline ends. The CDR3 runs 16 residues. Germline V CDR1 and CDR2: MNHNS, SASEGT. PCR used 60 Vbeta primers and 13 Jbeta primers. Assay: immunoSEQ multiplex PCR; the TCRdb copy retains only in-frame clones and omits some. The sample carries about 170,000 clones, roughly 79% recorded once. When sampled, the donors appeared nominally healthy, though they likely had unrecorded immune exposures. This chain links TRBV6-1 with TRBJ1-3, with D unclear. This receptor was identified in a woman in her late teens or twenties in good health and CMV-seropositive. Specimen: PBMCs. The CDR3 region is CASSEVIEVSGNTIYF. DNA for the CDR3: TGTGCCAGCAGTGAAGTAATAGAAGTATCTGGAAACACCATATATTTT.